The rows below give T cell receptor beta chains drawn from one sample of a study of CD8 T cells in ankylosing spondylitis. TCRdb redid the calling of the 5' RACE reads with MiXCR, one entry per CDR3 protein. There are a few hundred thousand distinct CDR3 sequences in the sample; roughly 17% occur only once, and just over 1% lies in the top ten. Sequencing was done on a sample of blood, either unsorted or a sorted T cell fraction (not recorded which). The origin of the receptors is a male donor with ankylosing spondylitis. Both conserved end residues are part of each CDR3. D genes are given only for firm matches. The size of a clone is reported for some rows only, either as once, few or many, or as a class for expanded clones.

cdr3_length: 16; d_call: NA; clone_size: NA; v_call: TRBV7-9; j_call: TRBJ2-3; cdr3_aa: CASSPGGHRSTDTQYF; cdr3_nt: TGTGCCAGCAGCCCGGGGGGACATAGAAGCACAGATACGCAGTATTTT
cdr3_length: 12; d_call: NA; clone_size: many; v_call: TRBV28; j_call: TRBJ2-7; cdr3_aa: CASSPGSREQYF; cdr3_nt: TGTGCCAGCAGTCCCGGCTCTCGCGAGCAGTACTTC
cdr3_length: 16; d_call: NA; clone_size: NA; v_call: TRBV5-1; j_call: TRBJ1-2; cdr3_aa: CASSPDPGHWDLGYTF; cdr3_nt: TGCGCCAGCAGCCCAGATCCGGGACACTGGGACCTTGGCTACACCTTC
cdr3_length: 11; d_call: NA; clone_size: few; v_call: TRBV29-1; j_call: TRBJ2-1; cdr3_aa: CSVTDNNEQFF; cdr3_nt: TGCAGCGTGACAGATAACAATGAGCAGTTCTTC
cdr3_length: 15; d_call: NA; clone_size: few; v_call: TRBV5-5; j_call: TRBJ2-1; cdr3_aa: CASSLWTSKRNEQFF; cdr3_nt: TGTGCCAGCAGCTTGTGGACCTCGAAGCGCAATGAGCAGTTCTTC
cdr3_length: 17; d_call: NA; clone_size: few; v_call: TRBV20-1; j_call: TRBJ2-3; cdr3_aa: CSASPVEARGGTDTQYF; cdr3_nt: TGCAGTGCTAGCCCGGTAGAGGCCCGAGGGGGCACAGATACGCAGTATTTT
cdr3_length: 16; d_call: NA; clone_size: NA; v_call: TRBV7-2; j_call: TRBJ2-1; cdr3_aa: CASSLRGGTGYNEQFF; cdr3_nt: TGTGCCAGCAGTCTAAGGGGGGGGACGGGGTACAATGAGCAGTTCTTC
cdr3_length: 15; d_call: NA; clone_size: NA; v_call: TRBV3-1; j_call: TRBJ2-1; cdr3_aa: CASSLRTENYNEQFF; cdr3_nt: TGTGCCAGCAGCCTACGGACAGAAAACTACAATGAGCAGTTCTTC
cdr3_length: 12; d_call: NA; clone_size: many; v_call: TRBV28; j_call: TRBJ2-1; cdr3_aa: CASTDSPNEQFF; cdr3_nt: TGTGCCAGCACGGACAGTCCCAATGAGCAGTTCTTC
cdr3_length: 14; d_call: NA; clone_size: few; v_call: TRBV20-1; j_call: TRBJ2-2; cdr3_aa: CSARPTENTGELFF; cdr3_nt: TGCAGTGCTAGACCTACTGAGAACACCGGGGAGCTGTTTTTT
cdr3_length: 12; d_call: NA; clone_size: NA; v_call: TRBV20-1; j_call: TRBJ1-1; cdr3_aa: CSARATDTEAFF; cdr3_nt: TGCAGTGCTAGAGCGACAGACACTGAAGCTTTCTTT
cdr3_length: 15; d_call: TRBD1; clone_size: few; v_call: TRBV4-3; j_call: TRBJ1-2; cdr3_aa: CASSREGQGAGGYTF; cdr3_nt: TGCGCCAGCAGCCGAGAGGGACAGGGGGCGGGTGGCTACACCTTC
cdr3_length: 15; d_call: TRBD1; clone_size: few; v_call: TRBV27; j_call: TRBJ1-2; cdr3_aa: CASSLNYQGAYGYTF; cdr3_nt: TGTGCCAGCAGTTTAAATTATCAGGGGGCATATGGCTACACCTTC
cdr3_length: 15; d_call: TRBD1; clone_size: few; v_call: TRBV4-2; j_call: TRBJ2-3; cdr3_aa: CASSQDLQGRDTQYF; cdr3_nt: TGTGCCAGCAGCCAAGATTTACAGGGGAGAGATACGCAGTATTTT
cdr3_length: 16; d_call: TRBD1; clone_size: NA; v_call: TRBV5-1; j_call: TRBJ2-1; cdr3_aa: CASSLTTGVIGNEQFF; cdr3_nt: TGCGCCAGCAGCTTAACCACAGGGGTGATAGGAAATGAGCAGTTCTTC
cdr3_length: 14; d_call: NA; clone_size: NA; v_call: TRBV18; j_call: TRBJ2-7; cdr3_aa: CASSPRARGGEQYF; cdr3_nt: TGTGCCAGCTCACCAAGGGCCCGGGGAGGTGAGCAGTACTTC
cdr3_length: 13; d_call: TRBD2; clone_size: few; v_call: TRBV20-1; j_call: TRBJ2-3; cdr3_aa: CSASASGTDTQYF; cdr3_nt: TGCAGTGCATCGGCTAGCGGGACGGATACGCAGTATTTT
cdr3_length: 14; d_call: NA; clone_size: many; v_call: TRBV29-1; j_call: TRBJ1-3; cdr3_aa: CSAAGQVSGNTIYF; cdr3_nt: TGCAGCGCTGCGGGACAAGTCTCTGGAAACACCATATATTTT
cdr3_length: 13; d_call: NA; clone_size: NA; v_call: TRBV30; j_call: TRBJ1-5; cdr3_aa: CAWSEYSNQPQHF; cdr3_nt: TGTGCCTGGAGCGAATATAGCAATCAGCCCCAGCATTTT
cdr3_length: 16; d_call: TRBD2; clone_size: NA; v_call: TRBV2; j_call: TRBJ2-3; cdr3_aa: CASSDGLAELADTQYF; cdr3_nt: TGTGCCAGCAGTGATGGACTAGCGGAATTAGCAGATACGCAGTATTTT
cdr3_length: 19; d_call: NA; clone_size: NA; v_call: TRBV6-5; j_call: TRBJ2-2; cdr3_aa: CASSYSNWGRRWNTGELFF; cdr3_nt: TGTGCCAGCAGTTACTCGAATTGGGGGAGACGGTGGAACACCGGGGAGCTGTTTTTT
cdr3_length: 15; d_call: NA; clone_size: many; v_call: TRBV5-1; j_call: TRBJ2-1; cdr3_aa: CASSLVGDSYNEQFF; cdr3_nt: TGCGCCAGCAGCTTGGTGGGGGACTCCTACAATGAGCAGTTCTTC
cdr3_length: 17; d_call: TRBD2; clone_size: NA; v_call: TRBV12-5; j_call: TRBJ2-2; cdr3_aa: CASGLPGLGKHTGELFF; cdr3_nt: TGTGCTAGTGGTTTGCCGGGACTAGGGAAACACACCGGGGAGCTGTTTTTT
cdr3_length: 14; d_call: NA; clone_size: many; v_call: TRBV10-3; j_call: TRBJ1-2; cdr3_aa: CAISADKSNYGYTF; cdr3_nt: TGTGCCATCAGTGCTGACAAGAGCAACTATGGCTACACCTTC
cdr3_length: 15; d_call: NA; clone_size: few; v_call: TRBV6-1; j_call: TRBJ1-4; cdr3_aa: CASTLPVGGSEKLFF; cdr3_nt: TGTGCCAGCACCCTCCCGGTAGGGGGAAGTGAAAAACTGTTTTTT
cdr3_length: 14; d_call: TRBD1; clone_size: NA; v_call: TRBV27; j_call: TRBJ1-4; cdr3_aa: CASSFGRGNEKLFF; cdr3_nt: TGTGCCAGCAGTTTCGGCAGGGGGAATGAAAAACTGTTTTTT
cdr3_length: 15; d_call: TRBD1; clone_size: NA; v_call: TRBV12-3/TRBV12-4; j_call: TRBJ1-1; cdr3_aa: CASSAGTGRNTEAFF; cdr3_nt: TGTGCCAGCAGCGCCGGGACAGGGCGGAACACTGAAGCTTTCTTT
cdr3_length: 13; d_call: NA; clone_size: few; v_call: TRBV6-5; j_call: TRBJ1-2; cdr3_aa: CASSYSRRSGYTF; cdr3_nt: TGTGCCAGCAGTTACTCGCGTCGCTCCGGCTACACCTTC
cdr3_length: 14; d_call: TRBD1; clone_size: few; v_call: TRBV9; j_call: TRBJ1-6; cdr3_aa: CASGQAGHNSPLHF; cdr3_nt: TGTGCCAGCGGACAGGCCGGGCATAATTCACCCCTCCACTTT
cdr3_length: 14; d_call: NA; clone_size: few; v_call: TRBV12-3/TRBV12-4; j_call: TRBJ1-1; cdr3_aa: CASSLRASLVEAFF; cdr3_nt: TGTGCCAGCAGTTTAAGGGCTTCCCTGGTGGAAGCTTTCTTT
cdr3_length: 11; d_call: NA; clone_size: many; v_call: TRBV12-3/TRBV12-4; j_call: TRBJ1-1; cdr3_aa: CASSSDRRAFF; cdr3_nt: TGTGCCAGCAGTTCGGACCGGCGGGCTTTCTTT
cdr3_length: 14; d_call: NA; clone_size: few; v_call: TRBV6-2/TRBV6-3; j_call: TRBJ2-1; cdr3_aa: CASVQGLTYNEQFF; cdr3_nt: TGTGCCAGCGTCCAGGGGCTGACCTACAATGAGCAGTTCTTC
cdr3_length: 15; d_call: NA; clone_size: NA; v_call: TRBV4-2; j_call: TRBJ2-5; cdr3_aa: CASSQGGLYQETQYF; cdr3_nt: TGTGCCAGCAGCCAAGGGGGCCTGTACCAAGAGACCCAGTACTTC
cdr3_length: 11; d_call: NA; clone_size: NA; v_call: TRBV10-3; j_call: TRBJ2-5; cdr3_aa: CAISDQETQYF; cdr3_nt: TGTGCCATCAGCGACCAAGAGACCCAGTACTTC
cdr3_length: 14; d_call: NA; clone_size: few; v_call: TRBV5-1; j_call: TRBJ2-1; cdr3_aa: CASSTAGGEAGQFF; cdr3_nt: TGCGCCAGCAGCACCGCCGGAGGAGAGGCCGGGCAGTTCTTC
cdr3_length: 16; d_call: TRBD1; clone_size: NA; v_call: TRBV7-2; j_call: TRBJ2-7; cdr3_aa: CASSPSAGTGGNEQYF; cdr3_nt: TGTGCCAGCAGCCCAAGCGCCGGGACAGGGGGTAACGAGCAGTACTTC
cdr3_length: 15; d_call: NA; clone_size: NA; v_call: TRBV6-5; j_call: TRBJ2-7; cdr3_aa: CASSYSWTNDYEQYF; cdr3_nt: TGTGCCAGCAGTTACTCCTGGACAAACGACTACGAGCAGTACTTC
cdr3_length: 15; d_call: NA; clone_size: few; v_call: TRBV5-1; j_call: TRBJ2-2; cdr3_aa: CASSSTEGLPGELFF; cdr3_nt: TGCGCCAGCAGCTCAACGGAGGGGTTACCCGGGGAGCTGTTTTTT
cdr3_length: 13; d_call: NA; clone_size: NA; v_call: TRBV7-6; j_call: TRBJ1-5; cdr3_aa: CASSLNWGQPQHF; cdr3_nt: TGTGCCAGCAGTCTCAACTGGGGGCAGCCCCAGCATTTT
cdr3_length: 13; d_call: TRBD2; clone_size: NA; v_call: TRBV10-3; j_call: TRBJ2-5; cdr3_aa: CAAGGLLGETQYF; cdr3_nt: TGTGCCGCGGGGGGCCTGCTCGGGGAGACCCAGTACTTC
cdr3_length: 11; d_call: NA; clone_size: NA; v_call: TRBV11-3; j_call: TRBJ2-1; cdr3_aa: CASSSHNEQFF; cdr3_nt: TGTGCCAGCAGCTCCCACAATGAGCAGTTCTTC
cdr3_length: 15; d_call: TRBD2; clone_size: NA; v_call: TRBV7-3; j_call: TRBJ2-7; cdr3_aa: CASSWGGGSSYEQYF; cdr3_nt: TGTGCCAGCAGCTGGGGCGGGGGTAGCTCCTACGAGCAGTACTTC
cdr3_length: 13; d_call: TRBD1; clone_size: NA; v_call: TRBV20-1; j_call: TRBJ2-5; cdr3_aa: CSPLGQGQETQYF; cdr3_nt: TGCAGTCCCCTGGGACAGGGCCAAGAGACCCAGTACTTC
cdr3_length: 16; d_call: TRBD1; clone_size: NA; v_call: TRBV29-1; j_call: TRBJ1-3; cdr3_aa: CSVARDSGDSGNTIYF; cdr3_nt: TGCAGCGTTGCCCGGGACAGTGGGGACTCTGGAAACACCATATATTTT
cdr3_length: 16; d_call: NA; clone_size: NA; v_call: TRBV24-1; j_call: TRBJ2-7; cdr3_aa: CATHPHRDSSNYEQYF; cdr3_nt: TGTGCCACCCACCCTCACCGGGACTCAAGTAACTACGAGCAGTACTTC
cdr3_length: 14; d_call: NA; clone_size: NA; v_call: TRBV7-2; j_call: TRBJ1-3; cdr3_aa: CASSLGPFGDTIYF; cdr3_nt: TGTGCCAGCAGCTTAGGACCCTTCGGGGACACCATATATTTT